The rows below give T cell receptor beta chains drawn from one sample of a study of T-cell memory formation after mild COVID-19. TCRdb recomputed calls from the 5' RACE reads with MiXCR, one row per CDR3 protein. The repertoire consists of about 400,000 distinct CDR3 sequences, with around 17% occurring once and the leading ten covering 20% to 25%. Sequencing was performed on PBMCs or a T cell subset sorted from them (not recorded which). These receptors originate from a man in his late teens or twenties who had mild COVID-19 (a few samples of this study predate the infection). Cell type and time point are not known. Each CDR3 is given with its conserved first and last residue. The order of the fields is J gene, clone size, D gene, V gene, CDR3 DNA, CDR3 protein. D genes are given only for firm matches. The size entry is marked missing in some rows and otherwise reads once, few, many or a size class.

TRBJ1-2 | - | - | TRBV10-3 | TGTGCCATCAGTGCAGAGTCTAACTATGGCTACACCTTC | CAISAESNYGYTF
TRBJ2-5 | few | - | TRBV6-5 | TGTGCCAGCAGCTGGCTCGGAGGGCGTAGGGAAGAGACCCAGTACTTC | CASSWLGGRREETQYF
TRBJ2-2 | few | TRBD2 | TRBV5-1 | TGCGCCAGCAGCCTGGGACTAGCGGGTGTCGGGGAGCTGTTTTTT | CASSLGLAGVGELFF
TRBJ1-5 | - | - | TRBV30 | TGTGCCTGGAGTAGCCGGTATAGCAATCAGCCCCAGCATTTT | CAWSSRYSNQPQHF
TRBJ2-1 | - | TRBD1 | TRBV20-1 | TGCAGTGCTAGCAGGGGGCGTGCTAATGAGCAGTTCTTC | CSASRGRANEQFF
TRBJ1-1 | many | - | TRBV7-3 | TGTGCCAGCAGCCACAGTGGCGGCCTTAACACTGAAGCTTTCTTT | CASSHSGGLNTEAFF
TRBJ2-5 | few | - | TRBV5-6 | TGTGCCAGCAGCTTACAAGCCGGGTGGAAGACCCAGTACTTC | CASSLQAGWKTQYF
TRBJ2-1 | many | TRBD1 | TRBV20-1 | TGCAGTGCTAGGGACCGGACAGGTCCCTACAATGAGCAGTTCTTC | CSARDRTGPYNEQFF
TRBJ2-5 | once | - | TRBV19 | TGTGCCAGTAGCTCCTGGGACGGAGCGGGGACCCAGTACTTC | CASSSWDGAGTQYF
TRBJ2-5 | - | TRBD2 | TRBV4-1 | TGCGCCAGCAGCCAAGAAAGGGGAGGGTTCGGAGAGACCCAGTACTTC | CASSQERGGFGETQYF
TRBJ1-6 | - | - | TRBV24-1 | TGTGCCCCTTTCAGGGGTTCACCCCTCCACTTT | CAPFRGSPLHF
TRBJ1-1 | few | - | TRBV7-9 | TGTGCCAGCAGCCCACCACTCTCTGCAGCAGTTACTGAAGCTTTCTTT | CASSPPLSAAVTEAFF
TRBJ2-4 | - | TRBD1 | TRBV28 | TGTGCCAGCAGCCGACAGGGGATAAACATTCAGTACTTC | CASSRQGINIQYF
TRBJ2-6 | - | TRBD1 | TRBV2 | TGTGCCAGCGTGGGGATGAGGGACAGGGGGTTAACTGGGGCCAACGTCCTGACTTTC | CASVGMRDRGLTGANVLTF
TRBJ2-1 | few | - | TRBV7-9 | TGTGCCAGCAGCGCGGTTGACAGTCTACCTTCCTACAATGAGCAGTTCTTC | CASSAVDSLPSYNEQFF
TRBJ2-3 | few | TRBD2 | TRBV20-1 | TGCAGTGCTAGGCCTTCGGGACTAGCGATAAACACAGATACGCAGTATTTT | CSARPSGLAINTDTQYF
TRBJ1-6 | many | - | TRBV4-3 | TGCGCCAGCAGCCAAGAGCCGGGGACACCCCTCCACTTT | CASSQEPGTPLHF
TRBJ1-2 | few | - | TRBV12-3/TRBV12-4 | TGTGCCAGCAGTTTAGGCAGCTCGCAGAGGGGCTACACCTTC | CASSLGSSQRGYTF
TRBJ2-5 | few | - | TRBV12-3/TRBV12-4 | TGTGCCAGCAGTTTAAATCCAGGGATAGTCCAAGAGACCCAGTACTTC | CASSLNPGIVQETQYF
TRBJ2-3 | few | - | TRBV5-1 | TGCGCCAGCAGCTTGGAACGGGGTGGGGATACGCAGTATTTT | CASSLERGGDTQYF
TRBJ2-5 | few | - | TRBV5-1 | TGCGCCAGCAGCTTGTATCGGGCGAGGGAGACCCAGTACTTC | CASSLYRARETQYF
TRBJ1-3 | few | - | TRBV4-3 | TGCGCCAGCAGCCAAGCATACGGGACGGGTGGAAACACCATATATTTT | CASSQAYGTGGNTIYF
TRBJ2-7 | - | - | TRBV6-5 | TGTGCCAGCAGTTACCTGCCCCGACTGGAGCAGTACTTC | CASSYLPRLEQYF
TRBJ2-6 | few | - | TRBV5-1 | TGCGCCAGCAGCTTGGTGCCGAGCTCTGGGGCCAACGTCCTGACTTTC | CASSLVPSSGANVLTF
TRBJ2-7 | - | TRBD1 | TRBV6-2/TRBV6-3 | TGTGCCAGCAGTTATTCGGGACAGCACTACGAGCAGTACTTC | CASSYSGQHYEQYF
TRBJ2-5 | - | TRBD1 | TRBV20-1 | TGCAGTGCCACCAGGACAGGGGGGGGTGAGACCCAGTACTTC | CSATRTGGGETQYF
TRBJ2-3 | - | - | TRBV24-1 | TGTGCCACCAGTGATTCCTCCCGGGCCGAGGGCACAGATACGCAGTATTTT | CATSDSSRAEGTDTQYF
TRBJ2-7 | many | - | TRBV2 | TGTGCCAGCAGTGCTCGGGGCAGCTCCTACGAGCAGTACTTC | CASSARGSSYEQYF
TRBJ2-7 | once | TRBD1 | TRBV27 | TGTGCCAGCGGTTCCGGACAGGGGGCGCGTTACGAGCAGTACTTC | CASGSGQGARYEQYF
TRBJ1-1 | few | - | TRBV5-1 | TGCGCCACCTCTCAAGGCGGGGCAACTGAAGCTTTCTTT | CATSQGGATEAFF
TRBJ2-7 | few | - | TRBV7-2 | TGTGCCAGCAGGGAGGGGGGAGGTTACGAGCAGTACTTC | CASREGGGYEQYF
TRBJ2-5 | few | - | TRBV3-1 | TGTGCCAGCAGCCAAGACACTAGGGAAGAGACCCAGTACTTC | CASSQDTREETQYF
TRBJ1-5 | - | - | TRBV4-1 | TGCGCCAGCAGCCAAGTTGGGGAGCACCAGCATTTT | CASSQVGEHQHF
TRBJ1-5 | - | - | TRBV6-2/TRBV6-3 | TGTGCCAGCGGGAACAGGGATGTCGGTCAGCCCCAGCATTTT | CASGNRDVGQPQHF
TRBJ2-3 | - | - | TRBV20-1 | TGCAGTGCTAGCGTCTCGGGTGTCACAGATACGCAGTATTTT | CSASVSGVTDTQYF
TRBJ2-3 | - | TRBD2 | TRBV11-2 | TGTGCCAGCAGCCCACGGACTAGCGAAGATACGCAGTATTTT | CASSPRTSEDTQYF
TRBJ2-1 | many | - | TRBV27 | TGTGCCAGCAGTTTATCTCAGGTCGGGGGTACCAATGAGCAGTTCTTC | CASSLSQVGGTNEQFF
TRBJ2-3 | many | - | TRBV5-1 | TGCGCCAGCAGCTTGGAGGTTGCGAGGGATACGCAGTATTTT | CASSLEVARDTQYF